This T cell receptor (beta chain) was found in a study of T cells in Graves' hyperthyroidism and ophthalmopathy. Study observations and caveats: Through a model of 13 V-J features, ophthalmopathy was separated from stable hyperthyroidism. With a median lead of around 6.7 months before onset, the model predicted ophthalmopathy. Within blood appeared most thyroid clonotypes that had expanded above 0.001.

The diagnostic basis comprised clinical symptoms, serum thyroxine and TRAb, thyroid ultrasound and orbital computed tomography. Researchers took RNA transcripts and amplified the TCR beta CDR3 regions from them. HTBI primers were employed in a first-round RT-PCR of the TCR CDR3. Each CDR3 protein is one row after TCRdb ran MiXCR on the multiplex PCR reads. This sample has roughly 350,000 distinct CDR3 sequences, with approximately 15% found just once. The CDR3 contains 13 residues. Losses at the gene ends were 11 bases for V and 3 bases for J; bases not matched to a gene: 10. CDR1 and CDR2 from the germline V gene are MDHEN and SYDVKM. This clonotype was observed many times. Its antigen is unidentified.

The V and J genes are TRBV28 and TRBJ2-7; 7 bases are shared with TRBD1. This TCR was sampled from a middle-aged woman with Graves' ophthalmopathy. The sequencing sample was made of blood. CDR3 amino acids: CAVVGTAIYEQYF. The CDR3, as DNA: TGTGCCGTCGTCGGGACAGCAATCTACGAGCAGTACTTC. Combining the CDR3 with reference TRBV28 and TRBJ2-7 gives the whole variable domain DVKVTQSSRYLVKRTGEKVFLECVQDMDHENMFWYRQDPGLGLRLIYFSYDVKMKEKGDIPEGYSVSREKKERFSLILESASTNQTSMYLCAVVGTAIYEQYFGPGTRLTVT.